This T cell receptor beta chain came from a study of T cell changes during pregnancy in multiple sclerosis. The CDR3 spans 13 residues. Germline-derived CDR1 and CDR2 are GTSNPN and SVGIG (reference sequence). V lost 2 bases, J lost 1 base, and 8 bases lay in between. Libraries were prepared by immunoSEQ multiplex PCR; TCRdb keeps only in-frame clonotypes and omits some of them. Among 55,000 to 70,000 clones listed, about nine tenths were seen once. This TCR derives from a female donor in good health, enrolled as a control in a pregnancy study. This sample comprised peripheral blood, obtained in the first trimester of pregnancy. The chain joins TRBV30 to TRBJ1-1; unclear D gene. The CDR3 nucleotides are TGTGCCTGGAGTAAAAGACAGAACACTGAAGCTTTCTTT. It encodes CAWSKRQNTEAFF.